These 16 T cell receptor beta chains were sequenced from one sample in a study of technical replicates of blood from several donors. Data came from immunoSEQ multiplex PCR; TCRdb stores just in-frame clones and leaves some out. The sample yields 70,000 to 85,000 clones, about 92% seen once. Sequencing used T cells isolated from PBMCs. The receptors shown here come from a human donor in good health.

The chain joins TRBV11-1 to TRBJ1-1; tentatively, D is TRBD1 (5 bases). The CDR3 has 15 residues. Trimming pared 1 base from V and 1 base from J, leaving 10 bases between. The germline gives CDR1 SGHAT, CDR2 FQDESV (reference sequence). The CDR3 DNA reads as TGTGCCAGCAGCTTAGGGGGCCGCCCGAACACTGAAGCTTTCTTT. Protein sequence: CASSLGGRPNTEAFF.

The rearrangement links TRBV7-9 to TRBJ1-2; D is possibly TRBD1 (6 bases). Germline V gene lookup returns CDR1 SEHNR and CDR2 FQNEAQ (reference sequence). V lost 6 bases and J 5 bases, leaving 13 bases between the germline ends. CDR3 size: 13 residues. CDR3 nucleotides: TGTGCCAGCAGTGCCCAGGGGCAATATGGCTACACCTTC. Translation gives CASSAQGQYGYTF.

The chain links TRBV5-1 to TRBJ2-7, with TRBD1 matching 9 bases. V trimming: 2 bases; J trimming: 2 bases; junction bases outside the gene matches: 8. The CDR3 is 16 amino acids. CDR1 and CDR2 (germline): SGHRS, YFSETQ. CDR3 DNA: TGCGCCAGCAGCTTTACCGGGACAGGGCCCACCTACGAGCAGTACTTC. This codes for CASSFTGTGPTYEQYF. Together with reference TRBV5-1 and TRBJ2-7, the CDR3 gives the full variable domain: KAGVTQTPRYLIKTRGQQVTLSCSPISGHRSVSWYQQTPGQGLQFLFEYFSETQRNKGNFPGRFSGRQFSNSRSEMNVSTLELGDSALYLCASSFTGTGPTYEQYFGPGTRLTVT.

This clone came up once. V and J are TRBV30 and TRBJ1-2; D is uncertain. Germline V lookup: CDR1 GTSNPN, CDR2 SVGIG (reference sequence). Trimming removed 4 bases at V and 4 bases at J, with 10 bases between. This CDR3 is built from 12 residues. CDR3 amino acids: CAWKGGPYGYTF. CDR3 sequence (DNA): TGTGCCTGGAAGGGAGGGCCCTATGGCTACACCTTC.

The chain employs TRBV28 and TRBJ1-5; TRBD1 aligns across 8 bases. V shed 0 bases, J shed 6 bases, and the junction held 7 bases outside the gene matches. This CDR3 comprises 16 residues. Germline CDR1 and CDR2: MDHEN and SYDVKM. CDR3 sequence: CASSLWPRQGSQPQHF. CDR3 coding DNA: TGTGCCAGCAGTTTATGGCCCCGACAGGGGAGTCAGCCCCAGCATTTT. Supplemented by reference TRBV28 and TRBJ1-5, the full variable domain reads DVKVTQSSRYLVKRTGEKVFLECVQDMDHENMFWYRQDPGLGLRLIYFSYDVKMKEKGDIPEGYSVSREKKERFSLILESASTNQTSMYLCASSLWPRQGSQPQHFGDGTRLSIL.

The rearrangement links TRBV6-5 to TRBJ1-1, with a tentative D call TRBD1 (5 bases). V lost 5 bases to trimming and J lost 10 bases, with 17 bases between them. Germline values: CDR1 MNHEY, CDR2 SVGAGI. This CDR3 has 13 residues. CDR3 loop: CASSRTPNNRAFF. The CDR3 DNA follows: TGTGCCAGCAGTCGGACACCCAATAACAGAGCTTTCTTT.

This chain uses TRBV9 with TRBJ2-5; a weak D match, TRBD1 (6 bases). Looked up from germline, CDR1 is SGDLS and CDR2 is YYNGEE. CDR3 size: 13 residues. Trimming left V 4 bases short and J 2 bases short, with 9 bases between. As DNA, the CDR3 is TGTGCCAGCAGCCGAAGGGGGCAAGAGACCCAGTACTTC. As protein: CASSRRGQETQYF.

The rearrangement joins TRBV10-2 to TRBJ1-5, with D perhaps TRBD1 (5 bases). This CDR3 has 14 amino acids. The V end lost 3 bases, the J end lost 9 bases, and 15 bases lay between the germline ends. Germline V gene data show CDR1 as WSHSY and CDR2 as SAAADI. CDR3 region: CASSEDGAGGPQHF. The CDR3 region has the DNA TGCGCCAGCAGTGAAGATGGTGCGGGGGGGCCCCAGCATTTT.

In its sample, this clone was seen once. The chain combines TRBV18 with TRBJ2-3; D is perhaps TRBD1 (6 bases). Trimming left V 3 bases short and J 0 bases short, with 16 bases between. The CDR3 consists of 17 residues. CDR1 is KGHSH, CDR2 LQKENI, per germline. CDR3 nucleotides: TGTGCCAGCTCACCTCGGGACATCTCAACTAGCACAGATACGCAGTATTTT. It encodes CASSPRDISTSTDTQYF. Full variable domain (rest looked up from reference TRBV18 and TRBJ2-3): NAGVMQNPRHLVRRRGQEARLRCSPMKGHSHVYWYRQLPEEGLKFMVYLQKENIIDESGMPKERFSAEFPKEGPSILRIQQVVRGDSAAYFCASSPRDISTSTDTQYFGPGTRLTVL.

This chain links TRBV7-6 with TRBJ2-7; 9 nucleotides line up with TRBD2. Looked up from germline, CDR1 is SGHVS and CDR2 is FNYEAQ. J lost 5 bases, V lost 3 bases, and 5 bases had no gene match. This CDR3 spans 14 amino acids. CDR3 protein: CASSLAGGPDEQYF. The CDR3 DNA sequence: TGTGCCAGCAGCTTGGCGGGAGGGCCAGACGAGCAGTACTTC.

The rearrangement joins TRBV16 to TRBJ2-7, with TRBD1 matching 9 bases. Trimming took 3 bases from V and 3 from J; bases not matched to a gene: 6. Germline CDR1 reads KGHSY; CDR2 reads FQNENV. The CDR3 runs 15 residues. This CDR3 reads CASSHRTGENYEQYF. In DNA, the CDR3 is TGTGCCAGCAGCCATAGGACAGGGGAAAACTACGAGCAGTACTTC.

This chain joins TRBV9 and TRBJ2-6; 9 positions match TRBD2. The CDR3 has 20 amino acids. Germline assignment: CDR1 SGDLS and CDR2 YYNGEE. V gave up 0 bases and J gave up 3 bases; unmatched junction bases: 13. This CDR3 is CASSVADSGRLFRGANVLTF. Written as DNA, the CDR3 is TGTGCCAGCAGCGTAGCTGACAGCGGGAGGCTTTTCCGTGGGGCCAACGTCCTGACTTTC.

Of note for this clone: This CDR3 is also generated by other DNA sequences in the sample. V gene TRBV5-4 combines with J gene TRBJ1-1; D possibly corresponds to TRBD1 (5 bases). CDR1 is SGHNT and CDR2 is YYREEE in the germline V gene (reference sequence). V was clipped by 2 bases and J by 8 bases, with 16 bases between them. The CDR3 length is 14 residues. CDR3 bases: TGTGCCAGCAGCTTAGGAGCAGGGCCGGTGGAAGCTTTCTTT. Translating gives CASSLGAGPVEAFF.

The chain recombines TRBV5-1 with TRBJ2-3; 7 nucleotides match TRBD1. The length of the CDR3 is 14 residues. Germline trimming cut 4 bases from V and 5 bases from J; bases unmatched to any gene: 7. CDR1 is SGHRS, CDR2 YFSETQ, per germline. CDR3 sequence (DNA): TGCGCCAGCAGCCCACAGGGGCTAGGAGATACGCAGTATTTT. As protein: CASSPQGLGDTQYF.

This chain joins TRBV10-3 and TRBJ1-4, with TRBD1 identical over 8 bases. This CDR3 is built from 12 residues. Per the germline V gene, CDR1 is ENHRY and CDR2 is SYGVKD. V shed 4 bases, J shed 11 bases, and the junction held 3 bases outside the gene matches. Written as DNA, the CDR3 is TGTGCCATCAGTGGCCGGGACAGGAAACTGTTTTTT. Amino acids: CAISGRDRKLFF.

The chain recombines TRBV27 with TRBJ1-1; 8 bases agree with TRBD1. This CDR3 comprises 15 residues. J lost 5 bases, V lost 6 bases, and 11 bases had no gene match. CDR1 MNHEY and CDR2 SMNVEV come from the germline V gene (reference sequence). CDR3 nucleotides: TGTGCCAGCAGCCTCGGGACAGGTCTATTTACTGAAGCTTTCTTT. Translated, it gives CASSLGTGLFTEAFF.